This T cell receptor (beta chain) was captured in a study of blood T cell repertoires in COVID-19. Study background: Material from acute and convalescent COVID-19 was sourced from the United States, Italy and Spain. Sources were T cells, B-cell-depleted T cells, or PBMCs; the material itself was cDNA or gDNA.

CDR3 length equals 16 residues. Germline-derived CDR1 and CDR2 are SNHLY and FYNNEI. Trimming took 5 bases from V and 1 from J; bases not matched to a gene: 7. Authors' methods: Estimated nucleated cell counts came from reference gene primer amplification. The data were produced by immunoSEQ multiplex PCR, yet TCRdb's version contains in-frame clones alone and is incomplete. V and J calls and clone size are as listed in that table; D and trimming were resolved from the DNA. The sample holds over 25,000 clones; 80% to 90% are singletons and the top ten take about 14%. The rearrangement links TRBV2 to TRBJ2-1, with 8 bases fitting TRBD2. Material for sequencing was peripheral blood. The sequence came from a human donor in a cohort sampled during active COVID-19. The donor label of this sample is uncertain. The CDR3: CASSLGAGVSYNEQFF. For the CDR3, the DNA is TGTGCCAGCAGTCTAGGAGCGGGGGTGTCCTACAATGAGCAGTTCTTC.